This record concerns one T cell receptor (beta chain) sequence. Its antigen remains unknown. This record belongs to a study of cytomegalovirus exposure and HLA in healthy donors. Overall study findings and caveats: Association of some 18,000 TCR beta sequences with HLA alleles was found at 0.05 false discovery rate in a later analysis.

PCR was performed using 60 Vbeta and 13 Jbeta primers. Repertoires were generated with immunoSEQ multiplex PCR, while TCRdb's copy carries only in-frame clones and drops some. The profile covers some 190,000 clones, with about four fifths appearing a single time and roughly 1.7% taken by the ten largest. The ends were cut back, 6 bases at V and 6 bases at J, with 15 bases in the middle. The CDR3 extends over 14 amino acids. The germline CDR1 and CDR2 sequences are MNHNS and SASEGT. The source is a man aged 40-50 years in good health and CMV-seropositive. The rearrangement joins TRBV6-1 to TRBJ1-5, with unresolved D. The specimen was PBMCs. CDR3 nucleotide sequence: TGTGCCAGCAGCCCCACCGGGAGGGCTCAGCCCCAGCATTTT. Its protein is CASSPTGRAQPQHF.